This T cell receptor beta chain appears in the sequencing data of a study of metastatic and nonmetastatic thyroid tumors. TCRdb called clones again from the PCR reads with MiXCR. This sample has roughly 63,000 clones; around 15% occur once, and the top ten carry less than 9.5%. Not a single patient had been given any form of treatment at any point before undergoing thyroid surgery. This clone showed up many times. The trim removed 2 bases at V and 4 bases at J, leaving 4 bases unmatched. The germline CDR1 and CDR2 sequences are MNHEY and SMNVEV (reference sequence). The CDR3 consists of 15 residues. This clonotype originated in a male donor with papillary thyroid cancer or a benign thyroid nodule (not recorded which). Some clones in this sample may be carry-over from other donors' samples. This chain connects TRBV27 to TRBJ2-3; 9 bases are a match to TRBD2. The specimen was blood. The CDR3 spells CASSLAGGRSDTQYF. In nucleotides, the CDR3 is TGTGCCAGCAGTTTAGCGGGGGGGCGATCAGATACGCAGTATTTT.